The 21 T cell receptor beta chains below come from one sample, sequenced in a study of CD39 and CD103 CD8 tumor-infiltrating T cells. Only in-frame clones appear in the TCRdb table, and some are missing; sequencing was by immunoSEQ multiplex PCR. This table holds some 16,000 clones, over 80% found once. Sequencing was done on a sample of CD8+ T cells sorted from blood. Subset of the sample: total memory CD8 T cells (CD45RA-CCR7+/-) from blood or uninvolved lymph node. The receptors originated from a human donor with head and neck squamous cell carcinoma.

The chain couples TRBV4-1 to TRBJ1-6, with D perhaps matching TRBD1 (5 bases). This CDR3 is built from 14 residues. V gave up 2 bases and J gave up 19 bases, with 21 bases separating them. Per germline, CDR1 MGHRA and CDR2 YSYEKL. The CDR3 region is CASSQPGFAGTIHF. In DNA, the CDR3 is TGCGCCAGCAGCCAACCGGGGTTCGCCGGGACGATTCACTTT.

The chain has TRBV7-9 and TRBJ2-7; D is unclear. Trimming left V 3 bases short and J 0 bases short, with 6 bases between. This CDR3 region has 13 residues. In germline, CDR1 is SEHNR, CDR2 FQNEAQ (reference sequence). The CDR3 loop reads CASSFVSSYEQYF. The CDR3 nucleotides are TGTGCCAGCAGCTTTGTCAGCTCCTACGAGCAGTACTTC.

This chain links TRBV6-6 with TRBJ2-1; possible D gene TRBD2, 7 bases. The V end was cut by 3 bases, the J end by 7 bases, with 16 bases between. CDR3 length equals 15 residues. CDR1 MNHNY and CDR2 SVGAGI come from the germline V gene (reference sequence). The CDR3 loop reads CASSYMEGGPNEQFF. DNA of the CDR3: TGTGCCAGCAGTTATATGGAGGGGGGGCCAAATGAGCAGTTCTTC.

This clone was detected a few times. The rearrangement uses TRBV28 and TRBJ1-5; D call uncertain. V shed 0 bases and J shed 5 bases, with 14 bases lying between them. The CDR3 spans 16 residues. CDR1 is MDHEN, CDR2 SYDVKM, per germline. The CDR3 spells CASSLWRGSGDQPQHF. CDR3 coding DNA: TGTGCCAGCAGTTTATGGAGAGGATCTGGGGATCAGCCCCAGCATTTT.

This chain uses TRBV10-1 with TRBJ1-1, with D possibly matching TRBD1 (6 bases). Germline CDR1 is WNHNN and CDR2 is SYGVQD (reference sequence). The CDR3 consists of 17 residues. V was trimmed by 0 bases and J by 0 bases, leaving 14 bases between them. CDR3 in amino acids: CASSESWGAWVNTEAFF. DNA of the CDR3: TGCGCCAGCAGTGAGTCGTGGGGGGCATGGGTGAACACTGAAGCTTTCTTT.

V is TRBV7-9 and J is TRBJ2-7, with a possible D match to TRBD1 (6 bases). The V end lost 5 bases, the J end lost 0 bases, and 11 bases lay between the germline ends. The CDR3 is made up of 14 amino acids. In germline, CDR1 is SEHNR, CDR2 FQNEAQ (reference sequence). CDR3 amino acids: CASSEGQGSYEQYF. The CDR3 region has the DNA TGTGCCAGCAGCGAGGGACAAGGCTCCTACGAGCAGTACTTC.

The genes are TRBV5-4 and TRBJ1-1, with D uncertain. Germline V lookup: CDR1 SGHNT, CDR2 YYREEE (reference sequence). Trimming took off 3 bases at V and 7 bases at J, with 10 bases between the two ends. This CDR3 is 12 amino acids long. CDR3 in amino acids: CASSSGSIEAFF. The DNA for the CDR3 is TGTGCCAGCAGCTCCGGATCAATTGAAGCTTTCTTT.

The chain recombines TRBV7-9 with TRBJ1-6; D gene ambiguous. Trimming took 5 bases from V and 9 from J, leaving 11 bases between them. Germline loops: CDR1 SEHNR, CDR2 FQNEAQ (reference sequence). This CDR3 contains 13 residues. Here the CDR3 reads CASSLDSASPLHF. CDR3 DNA: TGTGCCAGCAGCCTAGACTCCGCTTCACCCCTCCACTTT.

This sequence joins TRBV2 and TRBJ2-3; TRBD1 aligns across 7 bases. Trimming removed 9 bases from V and 0 bases from J; junction bases left unmatched: 9. The CDR3 contains 15 residues. The V gene's germline CDR1 is SNHLY and CDR2 FYNNEI. The CDR3 sequence: CASATGALSTDTQYF. Here the CDR3 DNA reads TGTGCCAGTGCTACAGGGGCCTTAAGCACAGATACGCAGTATTTT. Together with reference TRBV2 and TRBJ2-3, the CDR3 gives the full variable domain: EPEVTQTPSHQVTQMGQEVILRCVPISNHLYFYWYRQILGQKVEFLVSFYNNEISEKSEIFDDQFSVERPDGSNFTLKIRSTKLEDSAMYFCASATGALSTDTQYFGPGTRLTVL.

The chain employs TRBV9 and TRBJ1-6, with no clear D. CDR1 and CDR2 (germline): SGDLS, YYNGEE. V was shortened by 3 bases and J by 9 bases, with 13 bases between the two germline ends. This CDR3 is built from 14 residues. The CDR3 DNA is TGTGCCAGCAGCGGGGAGGGTTGGGCTTCACCCCTCCACTTT. This codes for CASSGEGWASPLHF.

The chain recombines TRBV9 with TRBJ1-4; 7 bases are a match to TRBD1. Unmatched junction bases numbered 2, after V lost 4 bases and J lost 5 bases. The CDR3 covers 13 residues. Per germline, CDR1 SGDLS and CDR2 YYNGEE. This CDR3 is CASSKTGNEKLFF. The CDR3 nucleotides read TGTGCCAGCAGCAAGACAGGGAATGAAAAACTGTTTTTT. Full variable domain (outside the CDR3, taken from reference TRBV9 and TRBJ1-4): DSGVTQTPKHLITATGQRVTLRCSPRSGDLSVYWYQQSLDQGLQFLIQYYNGEERAKGNILERFSAQQFPDLHSELNLSSLELGDSALYFCASSKTGNEKLFFGSGTQLSVL.

This sequence joins TRBV5-1 and TRBJ1-1, with 7 bases lining up with TRBD1. The V gene's germline CDR1 is SGHRS and CDR2 YFSETQ. This CDR3 contains 14 residues. Trimming at V came to 1 base and at J to 1 base, leaving 1 base not matched to a gene. CDR3 region: CASSLNRGNTEAFF. The CDR3 nucleotides are TGCGCCAGCAGCTTGAACAGGGGGAACACTGAAGCTTTCTTT.

This clone was counted once. The genes are TRBV21-1 and TRBJ1-2. TRBV21-1 is given as a pseudogene. The CDR3 is made up of 14 amino acids. The DNA of the CDR3 is TGTGCCAGCAGCCCCCCGCACAAACTTCGAGGCTACACCTTC. Protein sequence: CASSPPHKLRGYTF.

The chain recombines TRBV19 with TRBJ2-1, with D unclear. The CDR3 covers 13 residues. V was clipped by 5 bases and J by 4 bases, with 9 bases between them. Germline loops: CDR1 LNHDA, CDR2 SQIVND (reference sequence). The CDR3 is CASSSSGYNEQFF. The DNA of the CDR3 is TGTGCCAGTAGTTCCTCCGGGTACAATGAGCAGTTCTTC.

The rearrangement uses TRBV19 and TRBJ1-3, with 9 bases identical to TRBD1. The length of the CDR3 is 14 residues. Germline V gives CDR1 LNHDA, CDR2 SQIVND (reference sequence). V lost 7 bases, J lost 2 bases, and 3 bases stayed unmatched. The CDR3 coding sequence is TGTGCCAGTACCAGGACAGGGGCTGGAAACACCATATATTTT. Amino acid sequence: CASTRTGAGNTIYF.

This rearrangement joins TRBV5-1 to TRBJ2-1; 9 bases agree with TRBD2. This CDR3 contains 16 residues. V was pared by 0 bases and J by 4 bases, with 5 bases of the junction left unmatched. Germline-derived CDR1 and CDR2 are SGHRS and YFSETQ. CDR3: CASSLDGTSWYNEQFF. Here the CDR3 DNA reads TGCGCCAGCAGCTTGGATGGGACTAGCTGGTACAATGAGCAGTTCTTC. Complete variable domain (other parts from reference TRBV5-1 and TRBJ2-1): KAGVTQTPRYLIKTRGQQVTLSCSPISGHRSVSWYQQTPGQGLQFLFEYFSETQRNKGNFPGRFSGRQFSNSRSEMNVSTLELGDSALYLCASSLDGTSWYNEQFFGPGTRLTVL.

For the CDR3, the DNA is TGTGCCAGCAGTGAACGGGGCAATCAGCCCCAGCATTTT. This encodes CASSERGNQPQHF. The gene calls are TRBV2 and TRBJ1-5; no clear D. The V end was cut by 2 bases, the J end by 2 bases, with 4 bases between. This CDR3 contains 13 residues. CDR1 and CDR2 from the germline V gene are SNHLY and FYNNEI.

The chain carries TRBV5-4 and TRBJ1-2; D not certain. This CDR3 has 15 amino acids. Deletions cut 1 base from V and 6 bases from J, with 16 bases between. CDR1 is SGHNT, CDR2 YYREEE, per germline (reference sequence). CDR3 coding DNA: TGTGCCAGCAGCTTGTACGGGGATGGAGGTCATGGCTACACCTTC. This codes for CASSLYGDGGHGYTF.

The chain links TRBV7-9 to TRBJ1-2; D remains ambiguous. Germline V CDR1 and CDR2: SEHNR, FQNEAQ (reference sequence). Trimming took off 3 bases at V and 3 bases at J, with 2 bases between the two ends. CDR3 length equals 11 residues. CDR3 residues: CASSLDYGYTF. Here the CDR3 DNA reads TGTGCCAGCAGCTTGGACTATGGCTACACCTTC.

The chain joins TRBV15 to TRBJ2-1; TRBD1 might be the D (6 bases). Trimming cost V 3 bases and J 7 bases, with 19 bases left between them. The germline V gene has CDR1 LNHNV and CDR2 YYDKDF (reference sequence). This CDR3 is 16 amino acids long. In DNA, the CDR3 is TGTGCCACCAGCAGTATATGGCAGGGGACGGTAAATGAGCAGTTCTTC. Protein sequence: CATSSIWQGTVNEQFF.

The gene calls are TRBV19 and TRBJ1-2, with a weak D call TRBD1 (6 bases). Trimming took off 9 bases at V and 4 bases at J, with 15 bases between the two ends. The germline V gene has CDR1 LNHDA and CDR2 SQIVND (reference sequence). The CDR3 consists of 13 residues. CDR3 loop: CASDPQGSYGYTF. The CDR3 DNA reads as TGTGCCAGCGATCCACAGGGATCCTATGGCTACACCTTC. Together with reference TRBV19 and TRBJ1-2, the CDR3 gives the full variable domain: DGGITQSPKYLFRKEGQNVTLSCEQNLNHDAMYWYRQDPGQGLRLIYYSQIVNDFQKGDIAEGYSVSREKKESFPLTVTSAQKNPTAFYLCASDPQGSYGYTFGSGTRLTVV.